Given below is one T cell receptor (beta chain) in context. Which antigen it targets is not known. It has no much larger one-base neighbor in the sample; base qualities were not kept. From its cysteine to its phenylalanine, the CDR3 spans 16 amino acids. The entry retains the CDR3 DNA only, 48 bases that are in frame from base 1. CDR1 and CDR2, looked up from the germline V gene (reference sequence), are SEHNR and FQNEAQ. V is cut by 2 bases and J by 0 bases, and the space between the germline ends is 12 bases. The sample is drawn from a study of blood T cell repertoires in COVID-19 (TCRdb year 2020). Some background on the complete study: Samples covering the acute and convalescent phases of COVID-19 were provided by collaborators in the United States, Italy and Spain. The prospective study material was composed of cDNA or gDNA derived from T cells, B-cell-depleted T cells, or PBMCs. Subjects who had been exposed to COVID-19, were actively infected with it, or had recovered from it provided the deeply sampled blood TCRbeta repertoires that made up the dataset. A freely available public database, intended as a resource for researchers studying the immune response to SARS-CoV-2, is where the repertoires were released. The samples were drawn from the first 160 participants of the ongoing ImmuneRACE study and from over a thousand subjects provided by 6 global collaborators. The sample metadata nearly always contained a de-identified subject ID, COVID-19 status, age in years and sex. HLA class I and class II types, where available, came from metadata supplied by the sample provider rather than from assay-based typing. What the research found in general, with its limitations: Clinical and demographic metadata were provided uncurated, with the amount varying by source and participant.

Whole blood was collected in K2EDTA tubes by collaborating institutions according to the institutions' own protocols. For TCRbeta analysis, collaborators shipped samples as frozen whole blood, isolated PBMCs, or DNA extracted from either of those sample types. TCRbeta CDR3 regions were amplified from genomic DNA using the immunoSEQ Assay, a bias-controlled multiplex PCR. As for the authors' bioinformatics: The number of nucleated cells in each sample was estimated by amplification of reference gene primers within the assay. To quantify the absolute abundance of each unique TCRbeta CDR3 rearrangement, sequence reads were collapsed and filtered. For each sample, productive Simpson clonality was calculated as the square root of Simpson's diversity index across productive rearrangements. The table comes from immuneACCESS by way of TCRdb, which keeps in-frame sequences with V and J called. Part of the clones is missing from these tables; in studies checked, under half for an unresolved V gene and the rest for unknown reasons. The V and J calls and clone size come from that table; D and trimming were worked out from the DNA. This sample comprises about 54,000 clones, over 75% of them detected only once. Of the sample, 7.5% to 9.5% is held by the ten largest clones.

The sequenced sample was peripheral blood. This receptor was taken from a woman in her thirties or forties with active COVID-19. This chain joins TRBV7-9 to TRBJ2-3; the D region possibly corresponds to TRBD2 (6 bases align). The CDR3 loop reads CASSLRGGLSTDTQYF. The nucleotide sequence is TGTGCCAGCAGCTTACGGGGAGGCCTCAGCACAGATACGCAGTATTTT.